The text below deals with one T cell receptor beta chain. Participant reports of clinical history set cohort assignment. This entry comes from a study of blood T cell repertoires in COVID-19. In the authors' methods: Reference gene primer amplification yielded estimated nucleated cell counts. Assay: immunoSEQ multiplex PCR; the TCRdb copy retains only in-frame clones and omits some. Clone size and the V and J calls come from that table; the DNA yielded D and trimming. The repertoire includes approximately 150,000 clones, roughly 85% of them detected once, and over 15% sits in the top ten. The CDR3 contains 15 residues. CDR1 is SQVTM and CDR2 is ANQGSEA in the germline V gene. The V and J ends lost 6 bases and 2 bases, in that order; junction bases with no gene match: 12.

The chain couples TRBV29-1 to TRBJ1-2; 7 bases are shared with TRBD1. This TCR was sampled from a woman in her seventies in a cohort exposed to, infected with or recovered from COVID-19 (not recorded which). The sample consisted of PBMCs or T cells enriched from blood (not recorded which). The CDR3 protein is CSVGTESDGNYGYTF. In nucleotides, the CDR3 is TGCAGCGTGGGGACAGAGAGCGATGGAAACTATGGCTACACCTTC. The complete variable domain, with remaining parts taken from reference TRBV29-1 and TRBJ1-2, reads SAVISQKPSRDICQRGTSLTIQCQVDSQVTMMFWYRQQPGQSLTLIATANQGSEATYESGFVIDKFPISRPNLTFSTLTVSNMSPEDSSIYLCSVGTESDGNYGYTFGSGTRLTVV.